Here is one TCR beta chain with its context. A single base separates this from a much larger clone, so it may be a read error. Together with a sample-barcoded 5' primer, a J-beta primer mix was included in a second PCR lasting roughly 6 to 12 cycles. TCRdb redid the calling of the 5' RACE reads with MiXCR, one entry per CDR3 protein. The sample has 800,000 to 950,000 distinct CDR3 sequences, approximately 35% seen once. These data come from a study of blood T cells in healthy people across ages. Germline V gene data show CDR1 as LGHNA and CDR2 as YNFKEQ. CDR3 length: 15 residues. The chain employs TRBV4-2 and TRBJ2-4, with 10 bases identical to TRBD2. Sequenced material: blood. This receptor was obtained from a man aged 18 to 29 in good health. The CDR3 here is CASNQEIAGGNIQYF. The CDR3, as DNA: TGTGCCAGCAACCAAGAAATAGCGGGAGGAAACATTCAGTACTTC.